Below are 14 T cell receptor beta chains sequenced from a single sample in a study of cytomegalovirus exposure and HLA in healthy donors. PCR employed 60 Vbeta and 13 Jbeta primers. Generated by immunoSEQ multiplex PCR, the TCRdb table keeps only in-frame clones and is missing some. The sample has approximately 130,000 clones, approximately 72% seen once; the top ten hold roughly 2.7%. Sequenced sample: PBMCs. The receptor source for this set is a human donor in good health.

As DNA, the CDR3 is TGTGCCAGCGTTACCAACACGAACACTGAAGCTTTCTTT. Translating gives CASVTNTNTEAFF. The V gene is TRBV7-8, the J gene TRBJ1-1; D call uncertain. V was trimmed by 8 bases and J by 1 base, leaving 11 bases between them. Germline CDR1 SGHVS, CDR2 FQNEAQ. The CDR3 sequence is 13 residues long.

The rearrangement uses TRBV5-4 and TRBJ2-7; 9 bases line up with TRBD2. CDR3 length equals 14 residues. Germline CDR1 and CDR2: SGHNT and YYREEE (reference sequence). V trimming: 4 bases; J trimming: 4 bases; junction bases outside the gene matches: 6. The CDR3 protein is CASSGGGAGYEQYF. Written as DNA, the CDR3 is TGTGCCAGCAGCGGCGGGGGGGCGGGGTACGAGCAGTACTTC.

Concerning this clone itself: At one boundary the junction diverges from the germline segment, which might be a read error. Other nucleotide sequences from this sample produce the same CDR3. The chain links TRBV19 to TRBJ2-2; 9 nucleotides match TRBD1. This CDR3 region has 16 residues. CDR1 and CDR2 (germline): LNHDA, SQIVND (reference sequence). The CDR3 sequence: CASSTPTGGNTGELFF. DNA for the CDR3: TGTGCCAGCAGTACGCCGACAGGGGGAAACACCGGGGAGCTGTTTTTT.

J is TRBJ2-1 and V is TRBV28; D uncertain. Germline loops: CDR1 MDHEN, CDR2 SYDVKM. The ends were cut back, 3 bases at V and 9 bases at J, with 18 bases in the middle. The CDR3 loop spans 15 amino acids. In nucleotides, the CDR3 is TGTGCCAGCAGTTTCGAACGAACCCTCTTAGTTGAGCAGTTCTTC. Amino acid sequence: CASSFERTLLVEQFF. Using reference TRBV28 and TRBJ2-1 for the parts outside the CDR3, the full variable domain is DVKVTQSSRYLVKRTGEKVFLECVQDMDHENMFWYRQDPGLGLRLIYFSYDVKMKEKGDIPEGYSVSREKKERFSLILESASTNQTSMYLCASSFERTLLVEQFFGPGTRLTVL.

This sequence joins TRBV18 and TRBJ1-2; D uncertain. Germline assignment: CDR1 KGHSH and CDR2 LQKENI. V dropped 0 bases and J dropped 7 bases, with 9 bases sitting between them. CDR3 length: 13 amino acids. The CDR3 here is CASSPPEGSGYTF. The CDR3 DNA is TGTGCCAGCTCACCACCGGAGGGCTCTGGCTACACCTTC.

The V and J genes are TRBV7-3 and TRBJ2-2; TRBD2 matches at 13 bases. V lost 0 bases, J lost 4 bases, and 8 bases stayed unmatched. Germline V gene data show CDR1 as SGHTA and CDR2 as FQGTGA. This CDR3 is built from 19 residues. The CDR3 DNA is TGTGCCAGCAGCTTAACCGGGACTAGCGGGGTAGGAGCCACCGGGGAGCTGTTTTTT. Translating gives CASSLTGTSGVGATGELFF.

The chain couples TRBV12-2 to TRBJ1-6. TRBV12-2 is flagged as a pseudogene. This CDR3 spans 18 amino acids. CDR3 DNA: TGTGCAAGTCGCTTTAGGAAAGAGGAACGGGGGAATAATTCACCCCTCCACTTT. Encoded protein: CASRFRKEERGNNSPLHF.

This clone was detected a few times. This chain links TRBV28 with TRBJ2-7; 9 positions agree with TRBD2. This CDR3 region has 15 residues. Germline V gene sequence: CDR1 MDHEN, CDR2 SYDVKM. Losses at the gene ends were 5 bases for V and 6 bases for J; bases not matched to a gene: 11. The CDR3 coding sequence is TGTGCCAGCAGTCTAATAGCGGGGGCCTCCGGCGAGCAGTACTTC. Translated: CASSLIAGASGEQYF.

The CDR3 sequence: CASSLGQAPIDEQFF. DNA for the CDR3: TGTGCCAGCAGCTTGGGACAGGCACCTATCGATGAGCAGTTCTTC. This sequence joins TRBV7-2 and TRBJ2-1; 8 bases fit TRBD1. The germline gives CDR1 SGHTA, CDR2 FQGNSA. The CDR3 totals 15 residues. The junction had 9 bases not matched to a gene; V was cut back by 3 bases and J by 8 bases.

This chain joins TRBV7-9 and TRBJ2-1; D is uncertain. The CDR3 runs to 14 residues. Germline V gene sequence: CDR1 SEHNR, CDR2 FQNEAQ (reference sequence). V lost 3 bases, J lost 5 bases, and 11 bases lay in between. Here the CDR3 reads CASSLAVLHNEQFF. CDR3 DNA: TGTGCCAGCAGCTTGGCAGTCCTTCACAATGAGCAGTTCTTC.

V usage is TRBV7-2 and J usage is TRBJ1-6; 10 positions agree with TRBD1. The CDR3 loop spans 14 amino acids. Germline V gives CDR1 SGHTA, CDR2 FQGNSA. V dropped 4 bases and J dropped 7; count of bases not matched to a gene: 1. CDR3 sequence (DNA): TGTGCCAGCAGCTGGGGACAGGGGAATTCACCCCTCCACTTT. It codes for CASSWGQGNSPLHF.

V and J are TRBV19 and TRBJ2-6; 11 bases map to TRBD1. Looked up from germline, CDR1 is LNHDA and CDR2 is SQIVND (reference sequence). This CDR3 has 20 residues. V trimming: 3 bases; J trimming: 0 bases; junction bases outside the gene matches: 10. CDR3 DNA: TGTGCCAGTAGTATCTCGGGACAGGGGGTAGTAGGCTCTGGGGCCAACGTCCTGACTTTC. Amino acid sequence: CASSISGQGVVGSGANVLTF.

This rearrangement joins TRBV7-9 to TRBJ2-2; D possibly corresponds to TRBD2 (5 bases). V dropped 5 bases and J dropped 6 bases, with 13 bases sitting between them. CDR3 length: 14 residues. Germline assignment: CDR1 SEHNR and CDR2 FQNEAQ (reference sequence). CDR3 loop: CASSPGSWAGELFF. The CDR3 DNA sequence: TGTGCCAGCAGCCCGGGGTCTTGGGCCGGGGAGCTGTTTTTT. Drawing the rest from reference TRBV7-9 and TRBJ2-2, the complete variable domain is DTGVSQNPRHKITKRGQNVTFRCDPISEHNRLYWYRQTLGQGPEFLTYFQNEAQLEKSRLLSDRFSAERPKGSFSTLEIQRTEQGDSAMYLCASSPGSWAGELFFGEGSRLTVL.

The chain links TRBV29-1 to TRBJ2-7; 8 positions agree with TRBD1. The CDR3 length is 13 residues. The trim removed 6 bases at V and 5 bases at J, leaving 9 bases unmatched. Per germline, CDR1 SQVTM and CDR2 ANQGSEA. CDR3 sequence (DNA): TGCAGCGTCCAAAGGGACAGGAAAGACGAGCAGTACTTC. It encodes CSVQRDRKDEQYF.